These 5 T cell receptor beta chains came from one sample sequenced in a study of T cell responses to AZD1222 COVID-19 vaccine. Sequencing used immunoSEQ multiplex PCR; TCRdb keeps in-frame clones, though not all of them. The sample includes fewer than 150,000 clones, about 87% of them seen just once. The sequencing used peripheral blood, collected on day 0 of AZD1222 vaccination. Receptor source: an adult in good health.

This clone has a handful of counts. V usage is TRBV6-5 and J usage is TRBJ2-7; 9 bases map to TRBD1. With V trimmed by 5 bases and J by 3 bases, 5 bases remained unmatched. The CDR3 is 14 amino acids. Germline CDR1 and CDR2: MNHEY and SVGAGI. As DNA, the CDR3 is TGTGCCAGCAGTCTGGACAGGGGCAGCTACGAGCAGTACTTC. The encoded protein is CASSLDRGSYEQYF.

DNA of the CDR3: TGTGCCAGTAGTATAACCGCAGGGAGGATGAGCTACACCTTC. Translation gives CASSITAGRMSYTF. The V call is TRBV19, the J call TRBJ1-2; D might be TRBD1 (5 bases). V was trimmed by 2 bases and J by 9 bases, leaving 16 bases between them. Germline assignment: CDR1 LNHDA and CDR2 SQIVND (reference sequence). The CDR3 runs 14 residues.

DNA for the CDR3: TGTGCCAGCAGTCACCGGACTAGCGGGGGGGCCGGGGAGCTGTTTTTT. It encodes CASSHRTSGGAGELFF. The V and J genes are TRBV27 and TRBJ2-2; 15 bases map to TRBD2. CDR1 and CDR2 (germline): MNHEY, SMNVEV (reference sequence). The CDR3 extends over 16 amino acids. The junction had 4 bases not matched to a gene; V was cut back by 5 bases and J by 6 bases.

The chain joins TRBV19 to TRBJ1-2; no reliable D call. CDR3 length equals 13 residues. The germline CDR1 and CDR2 sequences are LNHDA and SQIVND (reference sequence). Trimming shortened V by 5 bases and J by 3 bases, and 10 bases separated the two germline ends. The DNA of the CDR3 is TGTGCCAGTAGTCCCCGGGGTTACTATGGCTACACCTTC. Encoded protein: CASSPRGYYGYTF.

This clone has just one count. The CDR3 region is CASSADNNNEQFF. CDR3 coding DNA: TGTGCCAGCAGCGCTGACAATAACAATGAGCAGTTCTTC. The V gene is TRBV7-6, the J gene TRBJ2-1; no clear D. Looked up from germline, CDR1 is SGHVS and CDR2 is FNYEAQ. The V end was cut by 5 bases, the J end by 5 bases, with 10 bases between. This CDR3 is built from 13 residues.